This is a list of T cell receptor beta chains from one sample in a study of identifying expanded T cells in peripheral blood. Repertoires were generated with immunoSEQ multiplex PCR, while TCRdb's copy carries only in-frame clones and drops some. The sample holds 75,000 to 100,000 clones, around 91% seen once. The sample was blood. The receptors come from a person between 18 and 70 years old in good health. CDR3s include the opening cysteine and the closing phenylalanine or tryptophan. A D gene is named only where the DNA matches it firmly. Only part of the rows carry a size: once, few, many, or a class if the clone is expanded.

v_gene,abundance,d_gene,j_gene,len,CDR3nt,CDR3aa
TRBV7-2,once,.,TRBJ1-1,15,TGTGCCAGCAGCTTAGTCCGGCAATGGGGCACTGAAGCTTTCTTT,CASSLVRQWGTEAFF
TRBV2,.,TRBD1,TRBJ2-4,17,TGTGCCAGCAGATTCGACAGGGGTGGCTTAGCCAAAAACATTCAGTACTTC,CASRFDRGGLAKNIQYF
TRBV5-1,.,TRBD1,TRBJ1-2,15,TGCGCCAGCAGCCTGGGACAGGGCTCCCACTATGGCTACACCTTC,CASSLGQGSHYGYTF
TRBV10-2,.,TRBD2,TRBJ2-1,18,TGCGCCAGCAGTGAAATGGGTTCGGGCGGGAGGCCCTACAATGAGCAGTTCTTC,CASSEMGSGGRPYNEQFF
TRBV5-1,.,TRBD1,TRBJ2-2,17,TGCGCCAGCAGCTTTTTTCCGGGACAGGACAACACCGGGGAGCTGTTTTTT,CASSFFPGQDNTGELFF
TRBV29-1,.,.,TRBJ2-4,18,TGCAGCGTCCAAAGGGACCCCGACAGAGGTTTAGCCAAAAACATTCAGTACTTC,CSVQRDPDRGLAKNIQYF
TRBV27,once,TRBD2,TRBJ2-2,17,TGTGCCAGCAGTTTGTTTGCGGGAGGGCCGGGCACCGGGGAGCTGTTTTTT,CASSLFAGGPGTGELFF
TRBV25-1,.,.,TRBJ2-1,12,TGTGCCAGCAGTGCGGATGGCAATGAGCAGTTCTTC,CASSADGNEQFF
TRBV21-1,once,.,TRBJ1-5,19,TGTGCCAGCAGCGCCACAGGGGCCTTCGGACTGAACCTACTGCAGCCCCAGCATTTT,CASSATGAFGLNLLQPQHF
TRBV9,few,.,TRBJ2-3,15,TGTGCCAGCAGCGCCTACGGACAAGGGGAGGATACGCAGTATTTT,CASSAYGQGEDTQYF
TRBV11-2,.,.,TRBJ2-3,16,TGTGCCAGCAGCTCCAGTACAGGGTTCAACACAGATACGCAGTATTTT,CASSSSTGFNTDTQYF
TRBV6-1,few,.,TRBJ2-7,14,TGTGCCAGCAGTGTGGGTTTCCTCTCCTACGAGCAGTACTTC,CASSVGFLSYEQYF
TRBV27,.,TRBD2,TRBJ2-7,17,TGTGCCAGCAGTTTATCCCGCCCGGGACTAGCGAATTACGAGCAGTACTTC,CASSLSRPGLANYEQYF
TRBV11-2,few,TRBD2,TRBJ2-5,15,TGTGCCAGCAGCTTAGATCCGGCGGGGGGGGAGACCCAGTACTTC,CASSLDPAGGETQYF
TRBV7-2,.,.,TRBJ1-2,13,TGTGCCAGCAGAGATGTTGGGGGTTATGGCTACACCTTC,CASRDVGGYGYTF
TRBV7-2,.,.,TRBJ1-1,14,TGTGCCAGCAGCTTAGGCGGACAATCCTCTGAAGCTTTCTTT,CASSLGGQSSEAFF
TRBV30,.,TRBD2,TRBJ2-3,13,TGTGCCACGCCCCGGGGGGACGGGGATACGCAGTATTTT,CATPRGDGDTQYF
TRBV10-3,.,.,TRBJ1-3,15,TGTGCCATCAGTGACCCCAGGGACCGGGCCAACACCATATATTTT,CAISDPRDRANTIYF
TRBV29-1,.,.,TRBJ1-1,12,TGCAGCGTATTACTGGACTACACTGAAGCTTTCTTT,CSVLLDYTEAFF
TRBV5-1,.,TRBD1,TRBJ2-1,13,TGCGCCAGCAGCGTCGGGACAGGGGTTGGGCAGTTCTTC,CASSVGTGVGQFF
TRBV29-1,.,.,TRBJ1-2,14,TGCAGCGTTGAAGATCAGAGGGTTGGATATGGCTACACCTTC,CSVEDQRVGYGYTF
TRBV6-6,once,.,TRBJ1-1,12,TGTGCCAGCACAGAATTAAACACTGAAGCTTTCTTT,CASTELNTEAFF
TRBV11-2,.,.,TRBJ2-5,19,TGTGCCAGCAGCTCCCGGGGGGCGGGGGCCCTGTGGCAACAAGAGACCCAGTACTTC,CASSSRGAGALWQQETQYF
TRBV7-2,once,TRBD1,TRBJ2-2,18,TGTGCCAGCAGCTTAGTCACCGGGACAGGGGGGAAAGCCGGGGAGCTGTTTTTT,CASSLVTGTGGKAGELFF
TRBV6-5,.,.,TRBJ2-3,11,TGTGCCAGCAGTTACCTTGATACGCAGTATTTT,CASSYLDTQYF
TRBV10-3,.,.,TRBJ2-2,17,TGTGCCATCAGTGAGTCTGGTCAGGGATGGAACACCGGGGAGCTGTTTTTT,CAISESGQGWNTGELFF
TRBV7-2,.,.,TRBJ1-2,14,TGTGCCAGCAGCTTAGTAGTTGGTCTGGATGGCTACACCTTC,CASSLVVGLDGYTF
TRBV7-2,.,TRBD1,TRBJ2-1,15,TGTGCCAGCAGCTTGAGGACAGGGGCCTACAATGAGCAGTTCTTC,CASSLRTGAYNEQFF
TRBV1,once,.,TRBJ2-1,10,TGCACCAGCAGCCCAAATGAGCAGTTCTTC,CTSSPNEQFF
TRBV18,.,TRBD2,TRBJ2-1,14,TGTGCCAGCTGGTCTAGCGGCTCCTACAATGAGCAGTTCTTC,CASWSSGSYNEQFF